A single T cell receptor beta chain is shown here with its context. This receptor's antigen is unknown. Base qualities are not provided; no much larger clone lies one nucleotide away. The time point label, read with the paper, signifies: baseline before first vaccination. Vaccinee samples were obtained from the UK trials COV001 and COV002, which included a single-blind randomized controlled phase 2/3 trial of AZD1222 (ChAdOx1 nCoV-19) in healthy adults. For TCRbeta chain sequencing, PBMC samples were collected from trial participants at day 0 and at day 28 after the second dose. The CDR3 regions of human TCRbeta chains were subjected to immunosequencing. For the original study's pipeline: Repertoire TCRs were checked for matches against a reference library of SARS-CoV-2-specific TCRs that had been generated using the MIRA antigen-specificity platform. Breadth was defined as the fraction of unique TCRs that were SARS-CoV-2-associated. Depth was defined as the fraction of total T cells that were SARS-CoV-2-associated. Using the MIRA data, each spike-specific TCR was mapped to the spike region that the TCR reacts to and placed in a CD4 or CD8 class. Log10-transformed breadth and depth values were compared by one-way ANOVA with Sidak's multiple comparisons tests. Imported from immuneACCESS, the table was reduced by TCRdb to in-frame sequences with V and J called. These copies leave out some clones; in studies compared against another copy, an unresolved V gene accounts for under half, and the cause of the remainder is not known. Clonal size and the V and J genes are those of that table, whereas D and trimming came from the DNA. The sample includes 200,000 to 300,000 clones, with 90% to 95% observed a single time. The ten largest clones take up around 0.5% of the sample.

The data are from a study of T cell responses to AZD1222 COVID-19 vaccine (TCRdb year 2021). For the study in its entirety: Because spike-specific TCR depth and breadth did not differ between the two schedules, AZD1222 recipients who got a second dose at roughly 4 weeks were pooled with those who got a second dose at roughly 12 weeks. Trial participants were enrolled into age subgroups of 18-55, 56-69 and 70-plus years, which contained about 150, 27 and 61 TCR-sequenced participants, respectively. TCR sequencing was performed for more than 230 trial participants, of whom about 200 were given two doses of AZD1222 and around 25 were given two doses of MenACWY control vaccine. Study-level results and caveats: Because no samples from the day 14 peak response were available, repertoires could be characterized only after the peak T cell response. The whole spike protein was spanned by vaccine-associated CD4 TCRs, and dominant responses were seen in regions 160-218 and 743-854. Conclusions about previously exposed vaccinees are limited because only six or seven AZD1222 recipients were SARS-CoV-2 seropositive at baseline. Most participants were white British and females outnumbered males, and the authors suggested that clonal diversity may have been underestimated. A significant rise in spike-specific TCR breadth and depth was observed after two AZD1222 doses relative to day 0 and relative to MenACWY recipients. The 56-69-year group was small, and its depth increase did not reach significance, likely because of low power. Reportedly, close to half of the unique spike-specific TCRs recognized epitopes lying outside the regions that are mutated in the B.1.351 and B.1.1.7 variants.

Between the V and J ends, shortened by 1 base and 10 bases respectively, the junction contains 5 bases. Spanning cysteine to phenylalanine, the CDR3 consists of 11 amino acids. The only DNA kept is the CDR3, 33 bases in frame from the first base. From the germline V gene, CDR1 is MNHEY and CDR2 is SVGEGT. Here the sequenced sample was peripheral blood, taken on day 0 of AZD1222 vaccination. The chain is encoded by TRBV6-2 or TRBV6-3 joined to TRBJ2-1; the D gene cannot be resolved reliably. The clonotype comes from an adult in good health. The CDR3 amino acid sequence is: CASSYYQEQFF. DNA sequence: TGTGCCAGCAGTTACTATCAGGAGCAGTTCTTC.